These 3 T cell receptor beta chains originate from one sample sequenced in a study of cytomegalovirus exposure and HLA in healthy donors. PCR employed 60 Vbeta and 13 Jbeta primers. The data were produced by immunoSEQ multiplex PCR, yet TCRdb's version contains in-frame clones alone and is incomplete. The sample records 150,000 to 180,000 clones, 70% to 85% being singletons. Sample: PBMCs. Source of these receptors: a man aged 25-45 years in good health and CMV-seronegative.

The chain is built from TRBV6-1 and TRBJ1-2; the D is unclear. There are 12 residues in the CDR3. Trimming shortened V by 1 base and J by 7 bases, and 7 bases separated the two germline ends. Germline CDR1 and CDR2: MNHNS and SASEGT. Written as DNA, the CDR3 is TGTGCCAGCAGTGAAGGCGAGTTTGGCTACACCTTC. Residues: CASSEGEFGYTF.

The CDR3 DNA is TGCAGCGTTGGAGTGACTTACAATGAGCAGTTCTTC. As protein: CSVGVTYNEQFF. V and J are TRBV29-1 and TRBJ2-1; no clear D gene. Trimming removed 4 bases from V and 4 bases from J, with 8 bases in between. The CDR3 is made up of 12 amino acids. Germline-derived CDR1 and CDR2 are SQVTM and ANQGSEA.

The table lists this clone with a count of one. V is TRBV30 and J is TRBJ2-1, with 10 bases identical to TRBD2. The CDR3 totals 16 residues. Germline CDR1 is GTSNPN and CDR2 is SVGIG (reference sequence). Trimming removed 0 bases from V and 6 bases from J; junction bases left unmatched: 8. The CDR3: CAWSVQAGGWGNEQFF. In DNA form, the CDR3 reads TGTGCCTGGAGTGTTCAAGCGGGGGGGTGGGGCAATGAGCAGTTCTTC. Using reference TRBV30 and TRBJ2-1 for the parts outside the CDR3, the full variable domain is SQTIHQWPATLVQPVGSPLSLECTVEGTSNPNLYWYRQAAGRGLQLLFYSVGIGQISSEVPQNLSASRPQDRQFILSSKKLLLSDSGFYLCAWSVQAGGWGNEQFFGPGTRLTVL.